The 20 T cell receptor beta chains below all came from one sample that was sequenced in a study of technical replicates of blood from a few donors. Produced via immunoSEQ multiplex PCR; TCRdb's table is partial and in-frame only. The sample has more than 65,000 clones, around 94% seen once; the top ten hold 0.37%. Sample: T cells isolated from PBMCs. These receptors were taken from a human donor in good health.

This sequence joins TRBV5-1 and TRBJ2-5, with D possibly being TRBD2 (5 bases). The CDR3 is made up of 15 amino acids. The V gene's germline CDR1 is SGHRS and CDR2 YFSETQ. The germline V and J ends were trimmed by 2 bases and 2 bases, with 13 bases remaining between them. For the CDR3, the DNA is TGCGCCAGCAGCTTAGTCAAAGCGGAGCAAGAGACCCAGTACTTC. Amino acid sequence: CASSLVKAEQETQYF. Drawing the rest from reference TRBV5-1 and TRBJ2-5, the complete variable domain is KAGVTQTPRYLIKTRGQQVTLSCSPISGHRSVSWYQQTPGQGLQFLFEYFSETQRNKGNFPGRFSGRQFSNSRSEMNVSTLELGDSALYLCASSLVKAEQETQYFGPGTRLLVL.

This chain joins TRBV28 and TRBJ1-5; 8 positions match TRBD1. From germline, CDR1 is MDHEN and CDR2 SYDVKM. This CDR3 spans 16 amino acids. J lost 9 bases, V lost 5 bases, and 15 bases had no gene match. The CDR3 sequence: CASSPGTGVAGPPQHF. Written as DNA, the CDR3 is TGTGCCAGCAGTCCCGGGACAGGAGTGGCGGGTCCGCCCCAGCATTTT.

This sequence joins TRBV11-3 and TRBJ2-2; TRBD2 matches 7 bases. The germline V gene encodes CDR1 SGHNT and CDR2 YENEEA. J lost 10 bases, V lost 3 bases, and 5 bases had no gene match. The CDR3 extends over 13 amino acids. The CDR3 is CASSLWRGTELFF. CDR3 sequence (DNA): TGTGCCAGCAGCTTGTGGCGGGGGACGGAGCTGTTTTTT.

The V call is TRBV13, the J call TRBJ2-3, with 9 bases identical to TRBD2. CDR1 PRHDT and CDR2 FYEKMQ come from the germline V gene (reference sequence). This CDR3 is 15 amino acids long. Unmatched junction bases numbered 6, after V lost 5 bases and J lost 3 bases. The CDR3 DNA is TGTGCCAGCAGCCCCTTAGCGGGAGAGACAGATACGCAGTATTTT. This codes for CASSPLAGETDTQYF.

V gene TRBV9 combines with J gene TRBJ1-5, with 9 bases matching TRBD1. Germline V gives CDR1 SGDLS, CDR2 YYNGEE. There are 15 residues in the CDR3. V trimming: 4 bases; J trimming: 2 bases; junction bases outside the gene matches: 4. The CDR3 is CASSLTGGGNQPQHF. The CDR3 nucleotides are TGTGCCAGCAGCCTGACAGGGGGGGGCAATCAGCCCCAGCATTTT.

The gene calls are TRBV27 and TRBJ2-5, with 9 bases lining up with TRBD1. In germline, CDR1 is MNHEY, CDR2 SMNVEV (reference sequence). There are 14 residues in the CDR3. Trimming removed 7 bases from V and 2 bases from J; junction bases left unmatched: 5. As DNA, the CDR3 is TGTGCCAGCACCCACAGGGGGCAACAAGAGACCCAGTACTTC. Encoded protein: CASTHRGQQETQYF.

V and J are TRBV7-9 and TRBJ1-2; 7 bases fit TRBD1. The CDR3 extends over 15 amino acids. Germline V lookup: CDR1 SEHNR, CDR2 FQNEAQ (reference sequence). The ends lost 4 bases at V and 7 bases at J; junction bases unmatched: 12. The CDR3 DNA follows: TGTGCCAGCAGCTCGGCTCAGACAGGGTCCTTTGGCTACACCTTC. Protein product: CASSSAQTGSFGYTF. Drawing the rest from reference TRBV7-9 and TRBJ1-2, the complete variable domain is DTGVSQNPRHKITKRGQNVTFRCDPISEHNRLYWYRQTLGQGPEFLTYFQNEAQLEKSRLLSDRFSAERPKGSFSTLEIQRTEQGDSAMYLCASSSAQTGSFGYTFGSGTRLTVV.

The chain uses TRBV5-1 and TRBJ2-7, with 10 bases identical to TRBD1. The CDR3 is made up of 15 amino acids. CDR1 and CDR2 from the germline V gene are SGHRS and YFSETQ. Losses at the gene ends were 4 bases for V and 6 bases for J; bases not matched to a gene: 10. The CDR3 sequence is CASSPPAGQGGEQYF. The CDR3 nucleotides read TGCGCCAGCAGCCCCCCCGCAGGACAGGGGGGCGAGCAGTACTTC.

This chain joins TRBV5-4 and TRBJ2-7; a possible D gene is TRBD2 (5 bases). The ends were cut back, 2 bases at V and 4 bases at J, with 10 bases in the middle. Germline CDR1 is SGHNT and CDR2 is YYREEE (reference sequence). This CDR3 spans 13 amino acids. The CDR3 sequence: CASSFASRYEQYF. The CDR3 coding sequence is TGTGCCAGCAGCTTTGCTAGCCGGTACGAGCAGTACTTC. The whole variable domain, filled in from reference TRBV5-4 and TRBJ2-7, reads ETGVTQSPTHLIKTRGQQVTLRCSSQSGHNTVSWYQQALGQGPQFIFQYYREEENGRGNFPPRFSGLQFPNYSSELNVNALELDDSALYLCASSFASRYEQYFGPGTRLTVT.

The gene calls are TRBV15 and TRBJ2-7; 10 nucleotides line up with TRBD2. This CDR3 has 13 residues. Germline trimming cut 7 bases from V and 5 bases from J; bases unmatched to any gene: 5. The germline CDR1 and CDR2 sequences are LNHNV and YYDKDF (reference sequence). The CDR3: CATTSGRRDEQYF. CDR3 DNA sequence: TGTGCCACCACTAGCGGGAGACGGGACGAGCAGTACTTC.

The chain combines TRBV14 with TRBJ1-2, with D perhaps matching TRBD1 (6 bases). Germline V gene lookup returns CDR1 SGHDN and CDR2 FVKESK. The CDR3 extends over 13 amino acids. V was clipped by 3 bases and J by 8 bases, with 13 bases between them. The CDR3 reads CASSQEQGTGYTF. The CDR3 nucleotides read TGTGCCAGCAGCCAGGAACAGGGTACCGGCTACACCTTC.

The chain employs TRBV5-1 and TRBJ1-2; D call uncertain. Germline CDR1 and CDR2: SGHRS and YFSETQ. The CDR3 totals 14 residues. V was cut by 0 bases and J by 8 bases, with 14 bases left in between. Written as DNA, the CDR3 is TGCGCCAGCAGCTTGGCGGGTCAGTCGGAGGGCTACACCTTC. It yields the protein CASSLAGQSEGYTF.

Only one count was recorded for this clone. V is TRBV7-8 and J is TRBJ1-4; D gene ambiguous. The CDR3 is 14 amino acids. Looked up from germline, CDR1 is SGHVS and CDR2 is FQNEAQ. V was shortened by 1 base and J by 8 bases, with 11 bases between the two germline ends. CDR3 DNA sequence: TGTGCCAGCAGCTTAGGAAGCACGGAGGAAAAACTGTTTTTT. This translates into CASSLGSTEEKLFF.

J is TRBJ1-1 and V is TRBV6-1, with 8 bases matching TRBD1. V was clipped by 7 bases and J by 4 bases; unmatched bases: 5. The CDR3 extends over 13 amino acids. Germline CDR1 reads MNHNS; CDR2 reads SASEGT. CDR3 residues: CASTMDRATEAFF. In DNA, the CDR3 is TGTGCCAGCACTATGGACAGGGCCACTGAAGCTTTCTTT.

The CDR3 nucleotides are TGCGCCAGCAGCCAAGAAGGAGCGTTCAACTACGAGCAGTACTTC. Encoded protein: CASSQEGAFNYEQYF. The gene calls are TRBV4-3 and TRBJ2-7, with D uncertain. V lost 0 bases and J lost 3, with 12 bases in between. The CDR3 covers 15 residues. Germline lookup yields CDR1 LGHNA and CDR2 YSLEER.

The genes are TRBV30 and TRBJ2-5; the match to TRBD2 covers 7 bases. The CDR3 length is 14 residues. Losses at the gene ends were 0 bases for V and 5 bases for J; bases not matched to a gene: 6. CDR1 GTSNPN and CDR2 SVGIG come from the germline V gene (reference sequence). CDR3 nucleotides: TGTGCCTGGAGTGTCAGCGGGATGGGGGAGACCCAGTACTTC. Its translation is CAWSVSGMGETQYF.

This clone was seen only once. The J gene is TRBJ2-5, the V gene TRBV6-1; 10 nucleotides agree with TRBD1. The CDR3 totals 14 residues. J was trimmed by 2 bases and V by 5 bases; bases with no gene match: 2. The germline V gene has CDR1 MNHNS and CDR2 SASEGT. In nucleotides, the CDR3 is TGTGCCAGCAGTTGGACAGGGGGACAAGAGACCCAGTACTTC. Translation gives CASSWTGGQETQYF.

The J gene is TRBJ2-1, the V gene TRBV11-2; D is unclear. Germline V CDR1 and CDR2: SGHAT, FQNNGV. The CDR3 has 17 amino acids. V was pared by 1 base and J by 1 base, with 14 bases between. In DNA, the CDR3 is TGTGCCAGCAGCTTAGGATCGAGGCTTTGGTCCTACAATGAGCAGTTCTTC. It translates to CASSLGSRLWSYNEQFF.

V and J are TRBV6-5 and TRBJ2-7, with D possibly TRBD2 on 6 matching bases. This CDR3 is built from 15 residues. Germline V gene lookup returns CDR1 MNHEY and CDR2 SVGAGI. V shed 3 bases and J shed 0 bases, with 12 bases lying between them. The CDR3 coding sequence is TGTGCCAGCAGTTATTGGAGGGAGAGCTCCTACGAGCAGTACTTC. Protein sequence: CASSYWRESSYEQYF.

The chain employs TRBV5-4 and TRBJ1-2, with 8 bases identical to TRBD1. Per germline, CDR1 SGHNT and CDR2 YYREEE (reference sequence). This CDR3 is built from 15 residues. Unmatched junction bases numbered 10, after V lost 3 bases and J lost 6 bases. For the CDR3, the DNA is TGTGCCAGCAGCTCCGCGGGACAGGCAGGAAATGGCTACACCTTC. It is translated as CASSSAGQAGNGYTF.